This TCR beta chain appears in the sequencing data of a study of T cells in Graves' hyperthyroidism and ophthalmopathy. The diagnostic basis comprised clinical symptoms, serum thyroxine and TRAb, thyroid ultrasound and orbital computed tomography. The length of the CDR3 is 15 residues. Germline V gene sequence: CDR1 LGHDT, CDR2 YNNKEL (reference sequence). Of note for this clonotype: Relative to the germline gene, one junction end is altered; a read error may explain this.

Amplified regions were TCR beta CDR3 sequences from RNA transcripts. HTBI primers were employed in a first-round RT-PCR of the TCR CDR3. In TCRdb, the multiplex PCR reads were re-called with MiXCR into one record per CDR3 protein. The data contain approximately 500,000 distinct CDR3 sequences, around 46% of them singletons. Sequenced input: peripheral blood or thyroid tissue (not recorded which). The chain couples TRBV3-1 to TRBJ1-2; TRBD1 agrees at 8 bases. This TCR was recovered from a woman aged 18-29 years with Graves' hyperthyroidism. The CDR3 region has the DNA TGTGCCAGCAGCCAAGTCCCTTTGCCAGGGGGCCCCCACGCCTTC. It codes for CASSQVPLPGGPHAF. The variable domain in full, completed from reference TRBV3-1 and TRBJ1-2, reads DTAVSQTPKYLVTQMGNDKSIKCEQNLGHDTMYWYKQDSKKFLKIMFSYNNKELIINETVPNRFSPKSPDKAHLNLHINSLELGDSAVYFCASSQVPLPGGPHAFGSGTRLTVV.